This entry features one TCR beta chain sequence. Which antigen it targets is not known. No much larger clone is present one base from it, and per-base qualities are unavailable. The entry originates in a study of cytomegalovirus exposure and HLA in healthy donors (dated by TCRdb to about 2017). Regarding the research as a whole: An earlier analysis of 587 of the donors reported around 280 Gb of sequence data and 90 million to 120 million unique TCR beta sequences obtained from approximately 180 million T cells. Roughly 290 gigabases of sequencing data and around 88 million unique TCR sequences made up an early release that covered nearly 650 HLA-typed donors. Of the roughly 390 genotyped donors, around 81% fell in the genetic ancestry cluster associated with self-reported Caucasian donors. The study was designed to test whether signatures of past pathogen exposure could be identified by cataloging public T cell receptors. The T cell repertoires of under 750 subjects were profiled by immunosequencing and related to cytomegalovirus serostatus. In addition to the first cohort of 650 to 800 subjects, a separate validation cohort of some 120 different subjects was used. To predict cytomegalovirus infection status, the study combined high-throughput TCR immunosequencing, statistical association of individual TCRs with disease status, and machine learning. A later analysis re-analyzed previously published TCR beta repertoires from hundreds of donors and added high-resolution HLA genotyping to study TCR occurrence patterns. Rather than using new phenotypic data, the later analysis identified candidate immune exposures from TCR beta sequences and from how often those sequences occurred across donors. To decide whether each TCR beta V gene segment behaved as functional or pseudogenic, an earlier analysis of fewer than 750 of the donors relied on high-throughput TCR beta sequencing. Donor age, sex, ethnicity and CMV serostatus were collected together with the repertoire data. In a later genetic analysis, genome-wide SNP genotypes for about 55% of the roughly 670 donors were used, and that subset was treated as a discovery cohort. Every discovery cohort repertoire had been produced on one sequencing platform. HLA typing included class I and class II loci at four-digit resolution. The number of typed donors differed by locus: roughly 629-640 for A, B, C, DRB1 and DQB1; 500 to 550 for DQA1; about 600 for DPA1; and roughly 450 for DPB1. Four to six DR-DQ haplotypes were handled as single units for association and clustering, since linkage in the cohort was strong. Among 300 to 450 genotyped donors of the cohort, an average of about 240,000 unique TCR beta nucleotide sequences were sequenced per donor, roughly 18% of them non-productive. General conclusions and limits of the study: According to a later genetic analysis, donors in an Asian-associated ancestry cluster had fewer N-insertions in productive TCRs than the approximately 700-donor mean. Approximately 18 rarely observed V segments, including chromosome 9 orphons, were excluded from the earlier analysis of 550 to 700 of the donors because counts were too low. A later analysis found that most CMV-associated TCR beta chains appeared HLA-restricted, with HLA associations seemingly driven largely by CMV exposure. At a false discovery rate of 0.05, a later analysis linked about 16,000 TCR beta sequences to specific HLA alleles. Correlated functional status among segregating V segments might be attributable to linkage disequilibrium, but an unknown experimental factor could not be ruled out. A later analysis found that HLA-associated TCR beta chains were more clonally expanded and had lower generation probabilities than equally common non-associated chains. The study gave a list of about 150 TCR beta chains associated with cytomegalovirus. Because some donors lacked HLA typing at each locus, the association tests relied only on the typed subset. A further reported finding was that TCR beta sequences accurately predicted the HLA-A and HLA-B alleles for most subjects in the first cohort. Several of the top co-occurrence clusters appeared to be linked to parvovirus B19, influenza, CMV and Epstein-Barr virus, according to a later analysis. A cluster of highly shared sequence variants was judged likely to represent a technical artifact of the sequencing pipeline. Immune exposure information for the cohort was limited to CMV serostatus. An association between a missense DCLRE1C variant and V-gene and J-gene trimming of TCR beta chains was found in a later genetic analysis and replicated in an independent cohort. An earlier analysis of approximately 600 of the donors showed that most TCR beta V segments appeared in productive rearrangements either about 87% or about 30% of the time, which broadly matched IMGT annotations. In this cohort, only TCR beta chains were sequenced, and detectable features were limited by the absence of alpha or paired-chain data. Sequencing depth was assumed to be roughly uniform across donors in the presence/absence analyses, though that assumption may not hold. A few of the identified cytomegalovirus-associated TCR beta chains were confirmed in vitro to be specific for cytomegalovirus antigens. When HLA alleles, especially DR and DQ, strongly co-occurred, TCR associations were difficult to assign to individual alleles. In both the original and validation cohorts, the classifier was reported to diagnose cytomegalovirus status with high specificity and sensitivity. Because the 87-base-pair reads could not distinguish some IMGT-functional V segments, including TRBV6-2 and TRBV6-3, those segments were excluded. While some public TCRs were present in many individuals, most TCR sequences turned up only very rarely across donors. The authors suggested that the approach could potentially be extended to other disease states and immunological phenotypes. In a later analysis, TCR association rates were found to vary across HLA loci, with the most associated TCRs seen for DRB1 alleles and the fewest for HLA-C alleles.

Library method: the immunoSEQ multiplex PCR assay. A mixture of 60 forward primers for TCR Vbeta segments and 13 reverse primers for TCR Jbeta segments was used in the multiplex PCR. Amplification of the CDR3 region of rearranged TCR beta genes was performed with a multiplex PCR assay on genomic DNA. The amplified TCR beta libraries were sequenced on the Illumina HiSeq System as 87-base-pair reads. Concerning the study's data processing: A later analysis counted some 80 million unique TCR beta chains across the 670 or so repertoires, and around 9.9 million of these chains were shared by at least two donors. To remove PCR and sequencing errors, raw reads were error-corrected and collapsed into unique sequences using a nearest-neighbor algorithm that merged closely related sequences. CDR3 sequences were aligned to IMGT reference sequences to assign V, D and J gene segments. For a sequence to be retained, a match of at least six nucleotides to both a V gene segment and a J gene segment was required. Rearrangements were classified as productive when the CDR3 lacked stop codons and remained in frame with V and J, and all other rearrangements were classified as non-productive. Following IMGT convention, CDR3 was defined as the stretch from the second conserved V-encoded cysteine up to the conserved J-encoded phenylalanine. Sequences without an unambiguous match to a single V gene segment were excluded from the earlier analysis of about 600 of the donors. An earlier analysis of several hundred of the donors classified V segments as functional when productive rearrangements were above 56.7% and as segregating when the standard deviation between donors was above 5%. A statistical classification framework was built for diagnosing cytomegalovirus status from the catalog of TCR beta chain sequences. A later analysis assigned V and J genes by comparing TCR nucleotide sequences with IMGT/GENE-DB human TR gene sequences. In a later analysis, CDR3 sequences and most-parsimonious VDJ recombination scenarios were assigned using the TCRdist pipeline. A later analysis defined each TCR beta chain by its CDR3 amino acid sequence plus V-gene family, and excluded reads lacking a unique V-gene family. A later analysis removed nearly 600 highly shared, low-generation-probability nucleotide sequences to deal with suspected cross-contamination and a sequencing artifact. In a later analysis, a clonal expansion index for each public chain was calculated from normalized within-repertoire ranks of inferred template counts. In a later analysis, generation probabilities were computed with a VDJ recombination model fitted to out-of-frame rearrangements, and the resulting probabilities were checked against IGoR. In a later analysis, hypergeometric tests were used to score TCR-TCR, TCR-HLA and TCR-CMV co-occurrence, with a repertoire-size bias correction applied to TCR pairs. False discovery rates were estimated in a later analysis by permuting HLA or CMV assignments 20 times. In a later analysis, co-occurring TCRs were grouped with DBSCAN, and TCRdist sequence similarity was added when clustering was performed within HLA-allele-positive subsets. Repertoires with fewer than 30,000 or more than 120,000 public chains, plus five repertoires with anomalous nucleotide sharing, were excluded from co-occurrence clustering. Not all clones reach the TCRdb copy of this immuneACCESS table, which keeps in-frame sequences only. Checked studies attribute under half of the gap to unresolved V genes and leave the rest unexplained. The V and J calls and clone size are taken from that table; D and trimming were inferred from the DNA. Present in this sample are about 160,000 clones, roughly four fifths of which were seen just once. The ten largest account for about 10% of the sample.

The cohort was made up of 666 healthy bone marrow donors. Cohort members were all nominally healthy when sampled, although unrecorded immune exposures were likely present. The donor tested CMV seropositive, placing the donor among the 289 seropositive members of the cohort. A peripheral blood sample was collected from each donor, and TCR beta sequencing was performed on peripheral blood mononuclear cells. The Qiagen DNeasy Blood Extraction Kit was used to extract genomic DNA from the blood cell samples. Between the V and J ends, shortened by 4 bases and 6 bases respectively, the junction contains 20 bases. As encoded in the germline V gene, CDR1 is SGHRS while CDR2 is YFSETQ. From cysteine to phenylalanine, the CDR3 is 15 amino acids long. Only the CDR3 portion is preserved as DNA: 45 bases, with reading frame beginning at the first base.

Material for sequencing was PBMCs. The sequence came from a man over 45 in good health and CMV-seropositive. Recombination linked TRBV5-1 to TRBJ2-7; TRBD1 is a possible D gene, resting on 6 matching bases. The DNA sequence is as follows: TGCGCCAGCAGCCTTCCCGGGACACCGGTGGGCGAGCAGTACTTC. It specifies CASSLPGTPVGEQYF.